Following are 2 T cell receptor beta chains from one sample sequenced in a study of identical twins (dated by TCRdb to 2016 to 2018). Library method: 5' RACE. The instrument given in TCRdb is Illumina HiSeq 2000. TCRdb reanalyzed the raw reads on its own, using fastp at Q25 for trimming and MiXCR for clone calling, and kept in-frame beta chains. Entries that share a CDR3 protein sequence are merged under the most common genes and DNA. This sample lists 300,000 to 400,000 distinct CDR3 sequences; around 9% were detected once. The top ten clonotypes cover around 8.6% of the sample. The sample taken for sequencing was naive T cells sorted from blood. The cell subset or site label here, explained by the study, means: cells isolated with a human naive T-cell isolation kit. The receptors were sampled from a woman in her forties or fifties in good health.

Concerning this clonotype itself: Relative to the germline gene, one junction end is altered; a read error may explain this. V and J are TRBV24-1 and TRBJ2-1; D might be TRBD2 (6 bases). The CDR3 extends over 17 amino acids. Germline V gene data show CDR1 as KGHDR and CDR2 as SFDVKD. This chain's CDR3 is CATSGLGLQSSYNEQFF. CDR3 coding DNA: TGTGCCACCAGTGGTTTGGGACTCCAGAGCTCCTACAATGAGCAGTTCTTC.

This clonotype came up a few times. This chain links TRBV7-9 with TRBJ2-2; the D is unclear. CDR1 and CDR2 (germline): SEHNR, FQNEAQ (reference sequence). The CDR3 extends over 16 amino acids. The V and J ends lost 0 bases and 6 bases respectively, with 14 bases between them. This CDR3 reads CASSLAPGVLPGELFF. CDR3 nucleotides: TGTGCCAGCAGCTTAGCGCCGGGTGTCCTCCCCGGGGAGCTGTTTTTT.